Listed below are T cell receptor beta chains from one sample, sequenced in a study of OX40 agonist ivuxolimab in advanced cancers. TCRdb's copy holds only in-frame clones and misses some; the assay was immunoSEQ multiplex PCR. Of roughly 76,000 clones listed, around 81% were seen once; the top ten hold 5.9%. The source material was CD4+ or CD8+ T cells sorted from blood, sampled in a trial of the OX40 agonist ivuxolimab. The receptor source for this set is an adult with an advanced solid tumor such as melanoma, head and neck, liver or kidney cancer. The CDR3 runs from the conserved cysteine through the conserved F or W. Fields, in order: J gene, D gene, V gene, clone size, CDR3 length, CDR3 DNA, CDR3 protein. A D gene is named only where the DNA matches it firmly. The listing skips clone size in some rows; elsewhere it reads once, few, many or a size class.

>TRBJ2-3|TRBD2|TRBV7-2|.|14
TGTGCCAGCAATCTAGCGGGAGGTCCAGATACGCAGTATTTT
CASNLAGGPDTQYF
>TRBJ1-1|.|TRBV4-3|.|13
TGCGCCAGCAGCCAAGGGGAAAACACTGAAGCTTTCTTT
CASSQGENTEAFF
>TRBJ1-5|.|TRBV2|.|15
TGTGCCAGCAGTGAGGGGGCATGGAGCAATCAGCCCCAGCATTTT
CASSEGAWSNQPQHF
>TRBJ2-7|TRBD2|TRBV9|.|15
TGTGCCAGCAGCCCAGCCGGGACTAGCGGATACGAGCAGTACTTC
CASSPAGTSGYEQYF
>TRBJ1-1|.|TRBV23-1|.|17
TGCGCCAGCAGTCAAATCCGGGACACCGATCAATGCACTGAAGCTTTCTTT
CASSQIRDTDQCTEAFF
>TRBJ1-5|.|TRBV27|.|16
TGTGCCAGCAGGTACTCCGGGACACGGGGGAATCAGCCCCAGCATTTT
CASRYSGTRGNQPQHF
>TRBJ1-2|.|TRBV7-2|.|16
TGTGCCAGCAGCTTAAGCCCCTCCGGAACCAACTATGGCTACACCTTC
CASSLSPSGTNYGYTF
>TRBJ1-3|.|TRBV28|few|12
TGTGCCAGCAGTGAAAGGGCGGACACCATATATTTT
CASSERADTIYF
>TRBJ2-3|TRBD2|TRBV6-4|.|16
TGTGCCAGCAGCCCCTTAGCGGGAGGTGGCGCAGATACGCAGTATTTT
CASSPLAGGGADTQYF
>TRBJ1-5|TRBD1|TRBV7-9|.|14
TGTGCCAGCAGCGCGGGACAGCCTCATCAGCCCCAGCATTTT
CASSAGQPHQPQHF
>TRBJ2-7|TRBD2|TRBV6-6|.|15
TGTGCCAGCAATCCAAGCGGGAGCTACTCCTACGAGCAGTACTTC
CASNPSGSYSYEQYF
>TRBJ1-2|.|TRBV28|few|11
TGTGCCACACGTAGGGCTTATGGCTACACCTTC
CATRRAYGYTF
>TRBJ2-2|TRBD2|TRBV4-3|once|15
TGCGCCAGCAGCCAAGAGGGACTAGCTGGCGGGGAGCTGTTTTTT
CASSQEGLAGGELFF
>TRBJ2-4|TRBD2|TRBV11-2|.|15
TGTGCCAGCAGCCTAGCGGGGGGACCTCTAAACATTCAGTACTTC
CASSLAGGPLNIQYF
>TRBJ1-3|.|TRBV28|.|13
TGTGCCAGCAGTTCCCAGGGAGGAAACACCATATATTTT
CASSSQGGNTIYF
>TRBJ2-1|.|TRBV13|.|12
TGTGCCAGCAGCCCGACCCCGGGGGAGCAGTTCTTC
CASSPTPGEQFF
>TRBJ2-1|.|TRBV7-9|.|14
TGTGCCAGCAGTGAGGGTCGCGTATACAATGAGCAGTTCTTC
CASSEGRVYNEQFF